This T cell receptor (beta chain) originates from a study of T cells in Graves' hyperthyroidism and ophthalmopathy (dated 2019 in TCRdb). The study in broad terms: Peripheral blood samples were taken at the time of initial diagnosis, prior to any treatment. To identify TCR V-J signatures that set the groups apart, the researchers used a discovery cohort of about a hundred patients, made up of 40 to 45 with Graves' ophthalmopathy and some 55 with stable Graves' hyperthyroidism. An independent validation cohort of 18 to 20 hyperthyroidism patients and 17 patients who later progressed to ophthalmopathy tested prospective prediction of ophthalmopathy. The roughly 94 discovery patients were randomly divided into training and test sets at a 7:3 ratio. The study also compared thyroid tissue and blood T-cell repertoires from several Graves' hyperthyroidism patients. After blood sampling, hyperthyroidism patients were treated with methimazole at a starting dose of 30 mg daily, and ophthalmopathy patients were treated with high-dose intravenous methylprednisolone. The paper describes TCR Vbeta CDR3 sequencing of 135 peripheral blood samples, made up of 40 to 45 ophthalmopathy patients, some 80 hyperthyroidism patients and 17 progressor patients. Summary of the overall study and its limitations: In validation, the model predicted progression to ophthalmopathy with 65% to 71% sensitivity and less than 80% specificity, a median of roughly seven months before onset. Most expanded thyroid clonotypes (frequency above 0.001) were also detected in blood, a finding suggesting that blood repertoires may reflect thyroid immune responses. In cross-validation, a model built on a 13 V-J signature told ophthalmopathy apart from stable hyperthyroidism with less than 90% sensitivity and 81% to 82% specificity, and in testing the same model reached 80%/75%. Sample size was not statistically predetermined, and investigators were not blinded to group allocation.

The TCR beta CDR3 regions were amplified from RNA transcripts. A first-round RT-PCR of the TCR CDR3 used the HTBI primer set with the Qiagen OneStep RT-PCR kit. Libraries were constructed in a second round of multiplex PCR, after which size selection and purification were carried out. The libraries were sequenced on an Illumina HiSeq2000 using paired-end 100 bp reads. Turning to the authors' computational methods: SOAPnuke was used to process the raw data, throwing out any read that contained adapters or uncalled bases, had a mean Phred below 15, or lacked an exact constant-primer or identifier match. COPE v1.2.5 was used to merge high-quality paired reads, and clonotypes were defined as unique nucleotide sequences. Clonotypes were aligned to IMGT TRBV, TRBD and TRBJ reference segments using MiTCR v1.1. Analysis was restricted to V-J combinations with a frequency above 0.0001, which covered 99.2% of repertoires. The TCS score was defined as F50 (clonal expansion) divided by E x V (chaos), with BLOSUM62-based TCRdist calculated between CDR3 peptides within each V-J. Welch's t-statistics and random forest reduced fewer than 600 V-J features to fewer than 15, which were used in a naive Bayes classifier (R e1071). The similarity between thyroid and blood repertoires was quantified using the Morisita-Horn index. TCRdb ran its own pipeline on the public reads, namely fastp trimming at Q25 and MiXCR clone calling, and kept in-frame beta chains. One record per CDR3 amino acid sequence lists the most common genes and DNA. It is TCRdb's table, rather than the study itself, that gives the V and J calls and clone size. The sample yields roughly 840,000 distinct CDR3 sequences; 38% were counted once. The ten largest clones add up to over 8% of the sample.

This clonotype was seen once. Its antigen remains undetermined. There are no base qualities to consult, and no much larger clone falls within one base. One read alone lends weak support. Stable Graves' hyperthyroidism was defined as the absence of progression to ophthalmopathy over 18 months of follow-up. Hyperthyroidism patients were newly diagnosed, with disease duration under 2 months, and aged 18 to 65 years. Any patient with an uncontrolled infection, another autoimmune disease, pregnancy or lactation was excluded. Diagnoses were based on clinical symptoms, serum thyroxine and TRAb, thyroid ultrasound and orbital computed tomography. PBMCs were isolated from more than 9 ml of fresh peripheral blood by Ficoll-Paque density gradient centrifugation. Total RNA was extracted with Trizol reagent, and quality was checked on an Agilent 2100 Bioanalyzer. The TCR comes from a man aged 18 to 29 with Graves' hyperthyroidism. Sequencing was carried out using blood.

The DNA reads as follows: TGTGCCAGCTCACCCGCGGTCGTTCAAGAGACCCAGTACTTC. This sequence encodes CASSPAVVQETQYF. The receptor chain draws on TRBV18 and TRBJ2-5; no D gene can be assigned with confidence. Inclusive of the bounding cysteine and phenylalanine, the CDR3 is 14 residues long. The CDR3 DNA has 42 bases and is translated from base 1. Relative to germline, V is 3 bases shorter and J is 2 bases shorter, with 10 bases between their ends. The germline V gene provides CDR1 KGHSH and CDR2 LQKENI. Beyond the CDR3, the reference TRBV18 and TRBJ2-5 genes provide the residues; the full variable domain reads: NAGVMQNPRHLVRRRGQEARLRCSPMKGHSHVYWYRQLPEEGLKFMVYLQKENIIDESGMPKERFSAEFPKEGPSILRIQQVVRGDSAAYFCASSPAVVQETQYFGPGTRLLVL.